The 32 T cell receptor beta chains given below trace back to one sample, sequenced in a study of cytomegalovirus exposure and HLA in healthy donors. The PCR contained 60 Vbeta and 13 Jbeta primers. Sequencing was performed with immunoSEQ multiplex PCR; in TCRdb, only in-frame clones are kept and a portion is missing. The sample lists 130,000 or so clones, roughly four fifths seen once, with 3.1% in the top ten. Sequences were obtained from PBMCs. Receptor source: a man aged 25 to 45 in good health and CMV-seronegative.

This clone came up a few times. The V gene is TRBV6-5, the J gene TRBJ1-5; 10 bases are a match to TRBD1. The CDR3 is made up of 14 amino acids. Trimming took 5 bases from V and 5 from J; bases not matched to a gene: 3. Germline V gene lookup returns CDR1 MNHEY and CDR2 SVGAGI. CDR3 in amino acids: CASSNDRGHQPQHF. CDR3 sequence (DNA): TGTGCCAGCAGTAACGACAGGGGGCATCAGCCCCAGCATTTT.

The chain recombines TRBV7-2 with TRBJ1-5, with TRBD1 matching over 7 bases. CDR1 and CDR2 from the germline V gene are SGHTA and FQGNSA. Trimming took 1 base from V and 3 from J; bases not matched to a gene: 3. This CDR3 region has 15 residues. CDR3 residues: CASSLEQGNNQPQHF. The CDR3 DNA is TGTGCCAGCAGCTTAGAACAGGGGAACAATCAGCCCCAGCATTTT. Complete variable domain (other parts from reference TRBV7-2 and TRBJ1-5): GAGVSQSPSNKVTEKGKDVELRCDPISGHTALYWYRQSLGQGLEFLIYFQGNSAPDKSGLPSDRFSAERTGGSVSTLTIQRTQQEDSAVYLCASSLEQGNNQPQHFGDGTRLSIL.

This chain connects TRBV9 to TRBJ1-3, with D possibly matching TRBD1 (5 bases). CDR1 is SGDLS and CDR2 is YYNGEE in the germline V gene. Trimming took off 3 bases at V and 4 bases at J, with 11 bases between the two ends. This CDR3 is built from 14 residues. CDR3 protein: CASSATGLGNTIYF. The CDR3 DNA is TGTGCCAGCAGCGCCACGGGACTCGGAAACACCATATATTTT.

V is TRBV6-5 and J is TRBJ2-3, with TRBD2 matching over 9 bases. Trimming removed 2 bases from V and 4 bases from J; junction bases left unmatched: 4. Germline V gene sequence: CDR1 MNHEY, CDR2 SVGAGI. The CDR3 spans 15 residues. CDR3 protein: CASSYGGGASDTQYF. The CDR3 region has the DNA TGTGCCAGCAGTTACGGCGGGGGGGCCTCAGATACGCAGTATTTT.

The chain uses TRBV10-3 and TRBJ2-7, with TRBD2 as a possible D gene (7 bases). This CDR3 has 15 residues. V lost 3 bases and J 9 bases, leaving 21 bases between the germline ends. Germline values: CDR1 ENHRY, CDR2 SYGVKD. CDR3 DNA: TGTGCCATCAGTGATTGGGAGGGGGGAAATACGGTGCAGTACTTC. It encodes CAISDWEGGNTVQYF.

Only a few counts were recorded for this clone. V is TRBV5-1 and J is TRBJ2-3; 13 nucleotides line up with TRBD2. The CDR3 has 18 residues. Unmatched junction bases numbered 6, after V lost 2 bases and J lost 0 bases. Germline V lookup: CDR1 SGHRS, CDR2 YFSETQ. CDR3 in amino acids: CASSLTSGGALSTDTQYF. CDR3 nucleotide sequence: TGCGCCAGCAGCTTAACTAGCGGGGGGGCCTTAAGCACAGATACGCAGTATTTT.

J is TRBJ2-2 and V is TRBV6-1; a possible D gene is TRBD2 (5 bases). This CDR3 spans 20 amino acids. With 3 bases removed from V and 0 bases from J, the gap between germline ends came to 23 bases. The germline V gene encodes CDR1 MNHNS and CDR2 SASEGT. The CDR3 nucleotides read TGTGCCAGCAGTGACCCTTATCCGGGAAGACTGATCGCGAACACCGGGGAGCTGTTTTTT. Protein sequence: CASSDPYPGRLIANTGELFF.

The chain links TRBV2 to TRBJ2-7, with D possibly matching TRBD1 (6 bases). With 7 bases removed from V and 2 bases from J, the gap between germline ends came to 12 bases. The CDR3 totals 13 residues. The germline gives CDR1 SNHLY, CDR2 FYNNEI. CDR3 in DNA: TGTGCCAGCAATGGGGACAACGCCTACGAGCAGTACTTC. This gives the protein CASNGDNAYEQYF.

V is TRBV27 and J is TRBJ2-7; maybe TRBD2 (6 bases). The CDR3 is made up of 15 amino acids. V was clipped by 5 bases and J by 3 bases, with 17 bases between them. Per the germline V gene, CDR1 is MNHEY and CDR2 is SMNVEV (reference sequence). For the CDR3, the DNA is TGTGCCAGCAGTCTTCGAGCGGGCCTTAGCTACGAGCAGTACTTC. Residues: CASSLRAGLSYEQYF.

The gene calls are TRBV2 and TRBJ1-2; D may be TRBD1 (5 bases). V lost 0 bases, J lost 8 bases, and 13 bases lay in between. The CDR3 loop spans 14 amino acids. Germline values: CDR1 SNHLY, CDR2 FYNNEI. CDR3 DNA: TGTGCCAGCAGTGAAGCGGGGGGAATAGAAGGCTACACCTTC. This gives the protein CASSEAGGIEGYTF.

The chain has TRBV6-6 and TRBJ1-5; 8 bases match TRBD1. This CDR3 contains 14 residues. Germline values: CDR1 MNHNY, CDR2 SVGAGI (reference sequence). J gave up 6 bases and V 2 bases, and 3 bases lay outside the gene matches. Here the CDR3 DNA reads TGTGCCAGCAGTTACGTGGACAGGGTTCAGCCCCAGCATTTT. This encodes CASSYVDRVQPQHF.

This CDR3 reads CASSPSSGSSYNEQFF. The CDR3, as DNA: TGCGCCAGCAGTCCAAGTAGCGGGAGCAGCTACAATGAGCAGTTCTTC. The rearrangement links TRBV4-3 to TRBJ2-1; 9 nucleotides align to TRBD2. V shed 6 bases and J 3 bases; nucleotides not matched to a gene: 9. CDR1 LGHNA and CDR2 YSLEER come from the germline V gene. The CDR3 spans 16 residues.

The genes are TRBV5-4 and TRBJ2-1, with TRBD2 identical over 9 bases. The V gene's germline CDR1 is SGHNT and CDR2 YYREEE (reference sequence). The CDR3 contains 14 residues. V lost 4 bases, J lost 7 bases, and 6 bases stayed unmatched. The CDR3 here is CASSLTRGGNEQFF. The CDR3, as DNA: TGTGCCAGCAGCCTCACGCGGGGGGGAAATGAGCAGTTCTTC.

The chain has TRBV4-1 and TRBJ2-1; D is ambiguous. V shed 1 base and J shed 6 bases, with 7 bases lying between them. CDR3 length: 13 amino acids. Germline V gene lookup returns CDR1 MGHRA and CDR2 YSYEKL. This CDR3 is CASSQAPGNEQFF. The CDR3 DNA reads as TGCGCCAGCAGCCAAGCGCCGGGCAATGAGCAGTTCTTC.

The chain links TRBV5-8 to TRBJ1-2; D ambiguous. Germline values: CDR1 SGHTS, CDR2 YDEGEE. Between the trimmed V and J ends, which lost 0 bases and 3 bases, there was a span of 6 bases. This CDR3 has 13 residues. CDR3 sequence: CASSLGSDYGYTF. The DNA for the CDR3 is TGTGCCAGCAGCTTGGGTTCGGACTATGGCTACACCTTC.

The CDR3 sequence: CASSPPDSVNGYTF. CDR3 in DNA: TGCGCCAGCAGCCCCCCGGACAGTGTCAATGGCTACACCTTC. The rearrangement uses TRBV5-1 and TRBJ1-2; D perhaps matches TRBD1 (6 bases). Trimming shortened V by 4 bases and J by 6 bases, and 16 bases separated the two germline ends. The germline gives CDR1 SGHRS, CDR2 YFSETQ. The CDR3 contains 14 residues. Drawing the rest from reference TRBV5-1 and TRBJ1-2, the complete variable domain is KAGVTQTPRYLIKTRGQQVTLSCSPISGHRSVSWYQQTPGQGLQFLFEYFSETQRNKGNFPGRFSGRQFSNSRSEMNVSTLELGDSALYLCASSPPDSVNGYTFGSGTRLTVV.

The V and J genes are TRBV30 and TRBJ2-1; 9 bases map to TRBD1. Looked up from germline, CDR1 is GTSNPN and CDR2 is SVGIG (reference sequence). Trimming cost V 6 bases and J 6 bases; bases outside gene matches: 6. This CDR3 is 13 amino acids long. The CDR3 is CACRDRAFNEQFF. Here the CDR3 DNA reads TGTGCCTGCCGGGACAGGGCCTTCAATGAGCAGTTCTTC.

The chain employs TRBV11-1 and TRBJ2-1; 10 nucleotides agree with TRBD2. This CDR3 comprises 17 residues. The ends lost 1 base at V and 2 bases at J; junction bases unmatched: 5. Germline-derived CDR1 and CDR2 are SGHAT and FQDESV (reference sequence). CDR3 bases: TGTGCCAGCAGCTTAGGTCCGGGACTAGCGCCCTACAATGAGCAGTTCTTC. It encodes CASSLGPGLAPYNEQFF.

This clone was observed once. J is TRBJ1-4 and V is TRBV14, with D possibly being TRBD1 (5 bases). Between the trimmed V and J ends, which lost 6 bases and 8 bases, there was a span of 16 bases. The CDR3 sequence is 14 residues long. The germline gives CDR1 SGHDN, CDR2 FVKESK. In DNA, the CDR3 is TGTGCCAGCAGTCCGCAGGGCGTGGGCGAAAAACTGTTTTTT. The encoded protein is CASSPQGVGEKLFF.

This clone was counted a single time. The genes are TRBV9 and TRBJ1-6, with 7 bases matching TRBD1. Germline lookup yields CDR1 SGDLS and CDR2 YYNGEE. The CDR3 is 15 amino acids. The V segment lost 4 bases and the J segment 5 bases; nucleotides outside the gene matches: 6. The CDR3 region has the DNA TGTGCCAGCAGCTGGCGGGACAGAGATAATTCACCCCTCCACTTT. Its translation is CASSWRDRDNSPLHF.

The CDR3 loop is CASRNRVGVDTQYF. The DNA for the CDR3 is TGTGCCAGCAGAAACAGGGTGGGGGTGGATACGCAGTATTTT. V usage is TRBV27 and J usage is TRBJ2-3, with TRBD1 as a possible D gene (6 bases). CDR1 is MNHEY and CDR2 is SMNVEV in the germline V gene (reference sequence). There are 14 residues in the CDR3. Trimming cost V 6 bases and J 6 bases, with 16 bases left between them.

This clone came up a few times. V usage is TRBV10-3 and J usage is TRBJ1-1; TRBD1 matches at 7 bases. Looked up from germline, CDR1 is ENHRY and CDR2 is SYGVKD. This CDR3 comprises 16 residues. The ends lost 0 bases at V and 2 bases at J; junction bases unmatched: 6. The CDR3 sequence: CAISESISGGNTEAFF. For the CDR3, the DNA is TGTGCCATCAGTGAGTCGATATCAGGGGGTAACACTGAAGCTTTCTTT.

V and J are TRBV15 and TRBJ1-5, with D hard to call. With 1 base removed from V and 3 bases from J, the gap between germline ends came to 10 bases. The CDR3 covers 15 residues. Germline V gene sequence: CDR1 LNHNV, CDR2 YYDKDF (reference sequence). CDR3 in DNA: TGTGCCACCAGCAGAGTACGAGATTACAATCAGCCCCAGCATTTT. Amino acid sequence: CATSRVRDYNQPQHF.

This chain connects TRBV28 to TRBJ2-1; 10 bases agree with TRBD2. The CDR3 runs 15 residues. Germline V lookup: CDR1 MDHEN, CDR2 SYDVKM. The trim removed 7 bases at V and 0 bases at J, leaving 3 bases unmatched. CDR3 nucleotides: TGTGCCAGCATCCTAGCGGGAGACTCCTACAATGAGCAGTTCTTC. Amino acids: CASILAGDSYNEQFF.

The rearrangement links TRBV4-2 to TRBJ2-3, with 8 bases fitting TRBD1. This CDR3 contains 14 residues. Trimming removed 5 bases from V and 6 bases from J; junction bases left unmatched: 7. The germline CDR1 and CDR2 sequences are LGHNA and YNFKEQ. The CDR3 sequence: CASSDNRGLDTQYF. CDR3 sequence (DNA): TGTGCCAGCAGCGACAACAGGGGGTTGGATACGCAGTATTTT.

This clone appeared a few times. The chain employs TRBV19 and TRBJ1-1; 9 bases align to TRBD1. CDR3 length equals 14 residues. J was trimmed by 3 bases and V by 7 bases; bases with no gene match: 6. The germline gives CDR1 LNHDA, CDR2 SQIVND (reference sequence). CDR3 DNA: TGTGCCAGTACCCCCGGGACAGGGTACACTGAAGCTTTCTTT. It specifies CASTPGTGYTEAFF. The complete variable domain, with remaining parts taken from reference TRBV19 and TRBJ1-1, reads DGGITQSPKYLFRKEGQNVTLSCEQNLNHDAMYWYRQDPGQGLRLIYYSQIVNDFQKGDIAEGYSVSREKKESFPLTVTSAQKNPTAFYLCASTPGTGYTEAFFGQGTRLTVV.

V usage is TRBV6-1 and J usage is TRBJ1-1, with D hard to call. Germline V CDR1 and CDR2: MNHNS, SASEGT. This CDR3 comprises 13 residues. Trimming stripped 8 bases from V and 7 bases from J, with 17 bases between. For the CDR3, the DNA is TGTGCCAGCCGCCCTAGGAGCCATTTTGAAGCTTTCTTT. Protein sequence: CASRPRSHFEAFF.

This chain connects TRBV7-2 to TRBJ2-3; D is unclear. The germline V gene has CDR1 SGHTA and CDR2 FQGNSA. V was shortened by 0 bases and J by 5 bases, with 12 bases between the two germline ends. CDR3 length equals 15 residues. This CDR3 reads CASSLAPRGRDTQYF. The CDR3 DNA follows: TGTGCCAGCAGCTTAGCCCCCCGCGGTCGAGATACGCAGTATTTT.

A single count supports this clone. This chain joins TRBV5-4 and TRBJ2-3, with 9 bases lining up with TRBD2. Germline values: CDR1 SGHNT, CDR2 YYREEE (reference sequence). This CDR3 has 18 amino acids. The ends lost 4 bases at V and 0 bases at J; junction bases unmatched: 12. The CDR3 nucleotides read TGTGCCAGCAGCGGGGCGGTAGCGGGGGACTCTAGCACAGATACGCAGTATTTT. This translates into CASSGAVAGDSSTDTQYF.

This clone was observed at least ten times. The chain couples TRBV2 to TRBJ1-1; 8 nucleotides align to TRBD1. Looked up from germline, CDR1 is SNHLY and CDR2 is FYNNEI. The junction had 13 bases not matched to a gene; V was cut back by 6 bases and J by 4 bases. This CDR3 is built from 16 residues. The CDR3 loop reads CASRADRGRGSTEAFF. Written as DNA, the CDR3 is TGTGCCAGCAGGGCAGACAGGGGTAGAGGGAGCACTGAAGCTTTCTTT.

The chain joins TRBV5-1 to TRBJ2-7, with D possibly matching TRBD1 (6 bases). Germline values: CDR1 SGHRS, CDR2 YFSETQ. The CDR3 spans 15 residues. Trimming left V 1 base short and J 2 bases short, with 13 bases between. This chain's CDR3 is CASSLWSGDPYEQYF. CDR3 DNA: TGCGCCAGCAGCTTGTGGTCAGGGGACCCCTACGAGCAGTACTTC.

This clone was detected only a few times. This chain joins TRBV28 and TRBJ1-2, with a weak D call TRBD1 (6 bases). The CDR3 has 13 residues. Germline CDR1 MDHEN, CDR2 SYDVKM. The ends were cut back, 3 bases at V and 7 bases at J, with 12 bases in the middle. The CDR3 DNA sequence: TGTGCCAGCAGTTTGGGCAGGGGCGGTGGCTACACCTTC. This codes for CASSLGRGGGYTF.